The sequence of this T cell receptor beta chain was determined in a study of radiotherapy plus CTLA-4 blockade in lung cancer (dated by TCRdb to between 2017 and 2018). Background on the whole study: Objective responses occurred in 18% of enrolled patients, and around 29% achieved disease control.

Focal radiation therapy combined with CTLA-4 blockade (ipilimumab) was tested in patients with chemo-refractory metastatic non-small-cell lung cancer. Library generation was performed with the immunoSEQ multiplex PCR assay. This immuneACCESS table, as held by TCRdb, lists in-frame sequences with V and J called but not all clones. Of the missing ones, under half trace to an unresolved V gene in checked studies; the others have no known cause. For this sample the table gives 43,000 or so clones, of which 73% were detected only once. Together, the top ten hold 3.5% to 4% of the sample. Here V drops 8 bases and J drops 2 bases, and the junction holds 11 bases not matched to any gene. CDR1 and CDR2 are drawn from the germline V gene: ENHRY, SYGVKD. Its CDR3 holds 16 amino acids, cysteine through phenylalanine. The sequence is cut down to CDR3 DNA, 48 bases in frame from base 1. Beyond this particular receptor, the publication reports: After treatment with radiotherapy and ipilimumab, TCR clones that came from tumors expanded in the peripheral blood. The strongest predictors of response were reported to be early dynamic shifts in blood T cell clones along with a rise in serum interferon-beta following radiation.

The table lists this clone with a few counts. Its antigen is currently not known. No base qualities exist here, and no much larger clone lies one base off it. The rearranged segments are TRBV10-3 and TRBJ1-1; TRBD1 agrees with 10 junctional bases. Here the sequenced sample was peripheral blood, taken from a patient treated with radiotherapy plus ipilimumab. This receptor was obtained from a human donor with non-small cell lung cancer who had a complete response to radiotherapy plus ipilimumab. CDR3 protein: CAIGDRQGAANTEAFF. The DNA sequence reads TGTGCCATCGGGGACCGACAGGGGGCTGCCAACACTGAAGCTTTCTTT.